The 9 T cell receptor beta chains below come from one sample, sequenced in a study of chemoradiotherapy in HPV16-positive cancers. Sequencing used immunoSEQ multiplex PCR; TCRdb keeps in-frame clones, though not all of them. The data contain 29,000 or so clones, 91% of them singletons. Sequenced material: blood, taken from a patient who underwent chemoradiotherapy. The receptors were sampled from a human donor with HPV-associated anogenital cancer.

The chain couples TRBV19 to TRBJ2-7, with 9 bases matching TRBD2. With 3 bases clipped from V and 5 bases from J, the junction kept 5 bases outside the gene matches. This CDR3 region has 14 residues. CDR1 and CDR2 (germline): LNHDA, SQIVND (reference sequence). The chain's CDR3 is CASSIGGGAHEQYF. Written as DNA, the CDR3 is TGTGCCAGTAGTATCGGCGGGGGGGCCCACGAGCAGTACTTC.

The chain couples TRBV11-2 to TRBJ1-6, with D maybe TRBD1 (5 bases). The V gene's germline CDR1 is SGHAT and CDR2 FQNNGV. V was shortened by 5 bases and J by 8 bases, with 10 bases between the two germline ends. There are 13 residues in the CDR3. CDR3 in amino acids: CASSRGEDSPLHF. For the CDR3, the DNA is TGTGCCAGCAGCCGAGGGGAGGATTCACCCCTCCACTTT.

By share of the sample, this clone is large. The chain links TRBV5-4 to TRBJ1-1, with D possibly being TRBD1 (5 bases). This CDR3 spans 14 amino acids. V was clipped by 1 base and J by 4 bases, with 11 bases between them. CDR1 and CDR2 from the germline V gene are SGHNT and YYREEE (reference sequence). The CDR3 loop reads CASSLQGGSTEAFF. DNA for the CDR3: TGTGCCAGCAGCTTGCAGGGTGGGAGCACTGAAGCTTTCTTT.

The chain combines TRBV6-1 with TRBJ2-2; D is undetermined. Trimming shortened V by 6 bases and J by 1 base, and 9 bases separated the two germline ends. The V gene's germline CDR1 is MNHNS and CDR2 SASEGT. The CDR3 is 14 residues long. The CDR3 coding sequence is TGTGCCAGCAGGGTGGCAGGGAACACCGGGGAGCTGTTTTTT. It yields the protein CASRVAGNTGELFF.

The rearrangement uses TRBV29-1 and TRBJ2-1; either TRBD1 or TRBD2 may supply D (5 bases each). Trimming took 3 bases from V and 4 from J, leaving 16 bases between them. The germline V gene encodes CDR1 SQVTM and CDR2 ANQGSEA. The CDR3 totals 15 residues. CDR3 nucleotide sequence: TGCAGCGTTGAGTCCCTCGGTTGGGGGTACAATGAGCAGTTCTTC. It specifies CSVESLGWGYNEQFF.

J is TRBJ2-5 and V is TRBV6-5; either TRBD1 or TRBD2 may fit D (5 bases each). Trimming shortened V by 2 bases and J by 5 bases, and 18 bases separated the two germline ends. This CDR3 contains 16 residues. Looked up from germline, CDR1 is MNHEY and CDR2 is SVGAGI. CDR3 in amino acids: CASSYPRGRAGETQYF. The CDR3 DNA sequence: TGTGCCAGCAGTTACCCTCGGGGACGAGCCGGGGAGACCCAGTACTTC.

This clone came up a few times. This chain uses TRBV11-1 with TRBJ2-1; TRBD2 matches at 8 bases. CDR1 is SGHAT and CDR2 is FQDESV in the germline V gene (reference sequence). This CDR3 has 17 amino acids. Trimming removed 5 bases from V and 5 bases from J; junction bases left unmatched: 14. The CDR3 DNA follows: TGTGCCAGCAGCCCAGAATCACTAGCGGACCCGAACAATGAGCAGTTCTTC. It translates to CASSPESLADPNNEQFF.

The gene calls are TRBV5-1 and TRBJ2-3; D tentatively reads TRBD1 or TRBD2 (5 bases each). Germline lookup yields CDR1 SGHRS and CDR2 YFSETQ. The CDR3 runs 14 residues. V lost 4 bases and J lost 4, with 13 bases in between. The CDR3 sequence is CASSREGDPDTQYF. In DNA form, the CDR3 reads TGCGCCAGCAGCCGAGAAGGGGACCCAGATACGCAGTATTTT.

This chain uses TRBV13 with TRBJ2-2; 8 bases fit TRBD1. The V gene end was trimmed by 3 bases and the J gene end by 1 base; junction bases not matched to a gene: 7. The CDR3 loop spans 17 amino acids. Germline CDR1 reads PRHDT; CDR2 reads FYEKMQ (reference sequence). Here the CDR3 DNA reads TGTGCCAGCAGCTTTCGGGACAGGTTAAGGAACACCGGGGAGCTGTTTTTT. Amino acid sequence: CASSFRDRLRNTGELFF.